This TCR beta chain was sequenced in a study of blood T cell repertoires in COVID-19. Study background: Acute and convalescent COVID-19 samples came from the United States, Italy and Spain.

The germline V gene has CDR1 SGHRS and CDR2 YFSETQ. The CDR3 is made up of 13 amino acids. Deletions cut 3 bases from V and 9 bases from J, with 10 bases between. This clone appeared a few times. Profiling relied on immunoSEQ multiplex PCR, and the TCRdb table lists in-frame clones only, not all of them. Of some 250,000 clones listed, about 80% are singletons. The receptor's source is a woman older than 75 with acute or convalescent COVID-19. V usage is TRBV5-1 and J usage is TRBJ1-6; D ambiguous. The sequenced material came from peripheral blood. The chain's CDR3 is CASSSDWGSPLHF. In DNA form, the CDR3 reads TGCGCCAGCAGCTCGGACTGGGGTTCACCCCTCCACTTT.